This TCR beta chain was captured in a study of cytomegalovirus exposure and HLA in healthy donors. As for the study in general: Of around 400 genotyped donors, 81% grouped in the Caucasian-associated ancestry cluster. Whole-study findings and limits: From TCR beta sequences, most subjects' HLA-A and HLA-B alleles were reportedly predicted accurately.

As regards this clone: Antigen specificity is unknown.

Samples came from healthy bone marrow donors. PCR amplification relied on 60 Vbeta primers (plus 13 Jbeta primers). Sequencing was performed with immunoSEQ multiplex PCR; in TCRdb, only in-frame clones are kept and a portion is missing. The sample carries 120,000 to 150,000 clones, around 79% recorded once. The specimen sequenced was PBMCs. The sequence derives from a woman in her 30s in good health and CMV-seronegative.

The CDR3 nucleotides are TGCGCCAGCAGTATTACAAGGGGGGGGAGCACTGAAGCTTTCTTT. It codes for CASSITRGGSTEAFF. The chain is built from TRBV10-2 and TRBJ1-1; maybe TRBD1 (6 bases). The CDR3 length is 15 residues. The germline V gene has CDR1 WSHSY and CDR2 SAAADI. Trimming removed 5 bases from V and 4 bases from J, with 17 bases in between.